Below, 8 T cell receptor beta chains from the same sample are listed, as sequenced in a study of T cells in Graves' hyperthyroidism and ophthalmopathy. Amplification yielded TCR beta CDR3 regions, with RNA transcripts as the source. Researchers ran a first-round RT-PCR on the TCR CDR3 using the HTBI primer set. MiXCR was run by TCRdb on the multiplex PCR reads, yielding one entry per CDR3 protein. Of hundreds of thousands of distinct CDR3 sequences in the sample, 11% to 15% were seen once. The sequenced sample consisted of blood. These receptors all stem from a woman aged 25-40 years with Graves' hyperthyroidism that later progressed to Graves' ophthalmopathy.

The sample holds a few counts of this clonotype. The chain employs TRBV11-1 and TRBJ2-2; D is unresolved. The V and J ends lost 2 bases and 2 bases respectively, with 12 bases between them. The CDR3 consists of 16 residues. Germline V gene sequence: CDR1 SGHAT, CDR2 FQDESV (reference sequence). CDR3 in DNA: TGTGCCAGCAGCTTAAGTCTCAACCCAAACACCGGGGAGCTGTTTTTT. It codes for CASSLSLNPNTGELFF.

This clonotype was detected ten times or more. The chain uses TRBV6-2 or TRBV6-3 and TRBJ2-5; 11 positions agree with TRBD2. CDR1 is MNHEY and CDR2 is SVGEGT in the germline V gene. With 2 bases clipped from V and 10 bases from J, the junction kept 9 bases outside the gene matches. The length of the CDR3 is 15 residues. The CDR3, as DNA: TGTGCCAGCAGTTACGGCCTAGCGGGAGGAGAATACCAGTACTTC. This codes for CASSYGLAGGEYQYF.

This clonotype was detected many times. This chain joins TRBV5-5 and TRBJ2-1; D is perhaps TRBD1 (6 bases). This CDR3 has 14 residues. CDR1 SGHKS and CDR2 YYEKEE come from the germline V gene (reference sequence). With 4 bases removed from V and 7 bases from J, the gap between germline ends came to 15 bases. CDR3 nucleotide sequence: TGTGCCAGCAGCCCGGGACATCGAGGGAATGAGCAGTTCTTC. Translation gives CASSPGHRGNEQFF.

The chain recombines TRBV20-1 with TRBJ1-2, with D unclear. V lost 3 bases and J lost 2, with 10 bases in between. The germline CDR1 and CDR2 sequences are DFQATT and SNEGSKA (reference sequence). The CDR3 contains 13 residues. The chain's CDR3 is CSARTPRNYGYTF. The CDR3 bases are TGCAGTGCTAGGACACCCAGAAACTATGGCTACACCTTC.

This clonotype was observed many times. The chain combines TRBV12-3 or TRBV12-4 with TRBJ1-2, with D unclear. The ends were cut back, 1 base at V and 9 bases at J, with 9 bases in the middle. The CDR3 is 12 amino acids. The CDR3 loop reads CASSLGGRRYTF. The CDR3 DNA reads TGTGCCAGCAGTTTAGGAGGGCGGCGCTACACCTTC.

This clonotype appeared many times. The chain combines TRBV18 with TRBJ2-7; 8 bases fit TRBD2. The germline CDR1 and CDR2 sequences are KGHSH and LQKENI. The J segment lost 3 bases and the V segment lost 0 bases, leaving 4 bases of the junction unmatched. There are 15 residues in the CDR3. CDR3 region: CASSPPTAGDYEQYF. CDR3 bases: TGTGCCAGCTCACCACCGACAGCGGGGGACTACGAGCAGTACTTC.

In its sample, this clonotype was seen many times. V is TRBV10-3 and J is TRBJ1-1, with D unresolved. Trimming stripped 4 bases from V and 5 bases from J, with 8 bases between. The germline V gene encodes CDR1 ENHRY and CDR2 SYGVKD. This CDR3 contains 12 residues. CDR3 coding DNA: TGTGCCATCAGTGCGAGGGATACTGAAGCTTTCTTT. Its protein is CAISARDTEAFF.

CDR3 region: CASSYRTTSSTYNEQFF. The CDR3 region has the DNA TGTGCCAGCAGTTACAGGACGACTAGCAGCACCTACAATGAGCAGTTCTTC. This chain joins TRBV6-2 or TRBV6-3 and TRBJ2-1; TRBD2 matches 7 bases. With V trimmed by 2 bases and J by 2 bases, 9 bases remained unmatched. Germline CDR1 is MNHEY and CDR2 is SVGEGT. The CDR3 consists of 17 residues.